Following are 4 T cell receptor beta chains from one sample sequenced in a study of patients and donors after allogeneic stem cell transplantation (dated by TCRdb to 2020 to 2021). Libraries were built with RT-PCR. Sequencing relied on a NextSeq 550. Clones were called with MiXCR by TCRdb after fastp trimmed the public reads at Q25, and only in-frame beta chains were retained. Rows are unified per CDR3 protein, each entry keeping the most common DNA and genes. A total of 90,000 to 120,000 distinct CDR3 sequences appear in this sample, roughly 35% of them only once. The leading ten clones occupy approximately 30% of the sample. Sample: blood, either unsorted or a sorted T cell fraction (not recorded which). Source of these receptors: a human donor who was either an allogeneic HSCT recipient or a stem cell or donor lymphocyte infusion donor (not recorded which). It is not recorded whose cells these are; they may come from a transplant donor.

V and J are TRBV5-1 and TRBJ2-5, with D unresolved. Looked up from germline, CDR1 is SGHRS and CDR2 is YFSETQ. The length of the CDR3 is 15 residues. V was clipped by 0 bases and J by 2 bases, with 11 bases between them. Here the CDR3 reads CASSLAWAVQETQYF. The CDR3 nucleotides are TGCGCCAGCAGCTTGGCCTGGGCAGTTCAAGAGACCCAGTACTTC.

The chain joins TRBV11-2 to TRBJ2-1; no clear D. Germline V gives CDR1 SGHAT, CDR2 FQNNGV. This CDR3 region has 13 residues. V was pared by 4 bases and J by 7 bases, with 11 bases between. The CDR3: CASSSRISNEQFF. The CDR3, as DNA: TGTGCCAGCAGCTCTCGGATCTCAAATGAGCAGTTCTTC.

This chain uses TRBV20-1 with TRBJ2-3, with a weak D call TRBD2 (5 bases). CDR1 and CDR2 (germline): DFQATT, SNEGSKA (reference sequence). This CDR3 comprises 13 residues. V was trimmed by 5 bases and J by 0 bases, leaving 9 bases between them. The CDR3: CSAPRDSTDTQYF. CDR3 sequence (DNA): TGCAGTGCTCCCCGGGATAGCACAGATACGCAGTATTTT.

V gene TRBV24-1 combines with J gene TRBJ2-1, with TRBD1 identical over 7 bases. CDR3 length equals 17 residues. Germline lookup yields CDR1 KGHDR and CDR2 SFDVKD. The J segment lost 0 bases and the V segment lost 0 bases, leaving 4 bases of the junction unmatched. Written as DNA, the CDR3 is TGTGCCACCAGTGATTTGCAAGGGGACAGCTCCTACAATGAGCAGTTCTTC. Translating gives CATSDLQGDSSYNEQFF.